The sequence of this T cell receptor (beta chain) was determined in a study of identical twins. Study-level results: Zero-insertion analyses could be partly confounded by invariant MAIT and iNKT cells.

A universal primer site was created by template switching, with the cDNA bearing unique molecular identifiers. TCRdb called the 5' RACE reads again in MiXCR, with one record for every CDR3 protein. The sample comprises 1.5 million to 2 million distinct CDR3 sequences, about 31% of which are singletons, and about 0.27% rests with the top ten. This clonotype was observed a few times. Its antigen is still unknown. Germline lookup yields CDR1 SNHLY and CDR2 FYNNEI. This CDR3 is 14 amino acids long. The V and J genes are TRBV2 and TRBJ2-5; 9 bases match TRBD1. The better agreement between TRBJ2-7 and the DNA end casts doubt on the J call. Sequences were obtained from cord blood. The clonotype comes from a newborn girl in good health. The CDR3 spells CASSVSQGAYEQYF. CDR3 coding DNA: TGTGCCAGCAGTGTATCACAGGGGGCGTACGAGCAGTACTTC.